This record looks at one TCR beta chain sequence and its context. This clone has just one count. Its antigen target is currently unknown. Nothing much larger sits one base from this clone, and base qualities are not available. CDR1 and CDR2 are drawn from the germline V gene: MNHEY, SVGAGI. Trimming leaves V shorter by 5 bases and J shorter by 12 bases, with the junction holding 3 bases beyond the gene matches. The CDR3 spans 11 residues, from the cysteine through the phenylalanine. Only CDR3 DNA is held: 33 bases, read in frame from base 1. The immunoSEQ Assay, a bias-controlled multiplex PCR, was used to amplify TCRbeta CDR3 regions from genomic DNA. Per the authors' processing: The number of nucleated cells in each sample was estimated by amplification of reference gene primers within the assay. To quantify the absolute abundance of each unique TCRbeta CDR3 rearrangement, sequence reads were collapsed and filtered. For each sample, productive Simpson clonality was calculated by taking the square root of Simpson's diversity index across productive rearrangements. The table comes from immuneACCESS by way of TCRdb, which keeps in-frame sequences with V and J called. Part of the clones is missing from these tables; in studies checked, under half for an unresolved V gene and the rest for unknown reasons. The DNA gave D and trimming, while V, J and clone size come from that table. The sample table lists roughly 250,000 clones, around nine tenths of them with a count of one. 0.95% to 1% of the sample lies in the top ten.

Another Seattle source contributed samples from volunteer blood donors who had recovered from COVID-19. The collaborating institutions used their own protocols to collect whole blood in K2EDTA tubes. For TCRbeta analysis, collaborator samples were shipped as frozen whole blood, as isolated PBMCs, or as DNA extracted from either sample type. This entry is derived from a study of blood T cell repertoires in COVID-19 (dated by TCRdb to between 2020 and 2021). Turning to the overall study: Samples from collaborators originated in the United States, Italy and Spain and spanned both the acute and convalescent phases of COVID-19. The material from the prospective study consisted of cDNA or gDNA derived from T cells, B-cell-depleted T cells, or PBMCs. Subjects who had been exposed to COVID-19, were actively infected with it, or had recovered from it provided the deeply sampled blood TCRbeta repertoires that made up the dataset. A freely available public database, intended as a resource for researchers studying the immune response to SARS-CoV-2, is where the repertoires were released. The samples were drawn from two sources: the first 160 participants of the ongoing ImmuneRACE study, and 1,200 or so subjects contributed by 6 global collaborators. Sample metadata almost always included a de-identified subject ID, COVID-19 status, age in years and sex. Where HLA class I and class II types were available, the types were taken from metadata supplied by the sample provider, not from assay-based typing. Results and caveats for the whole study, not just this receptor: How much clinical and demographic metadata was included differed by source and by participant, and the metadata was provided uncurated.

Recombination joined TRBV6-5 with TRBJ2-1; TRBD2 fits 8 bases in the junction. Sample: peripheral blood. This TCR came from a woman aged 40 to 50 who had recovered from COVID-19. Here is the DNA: TGTGCCAGCAGTAGCGGGAGTGGGCAGTTCTTC. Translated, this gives CASSSGSGQFF.